This T cell receptor beta chain was sequenced for a study of response to subunit inactivated influenza vaccine. Via MiXCR, TCRdb re-called the RT-PCR reads, giving one row per CDR3 protein. The sample yields hundreds of thousands of distinct CDR3 sequences, roughly 18% seen once. V dropped 1 base and J dropped 6 bases, with 10 bases sitting between them. CDR1 and CDR2 from the germline V gene are MDHEN and SYDVKM. This CDR3 region has 13 residues. This specimen was PBMCs from blood, taken more than 4 days after vaccination. The rearrangement joins TRBV28 to TRBJ2-7, with D unresolved. The sequence was obtained from a man between 50 and 59 years old who received an inactivated influenza vaccine. The CDR3 region is CASSLSGFGEQYF. The CDR3 nucleotides read TGTGCCAGCAGTTTATCCGGGTTCGGCGAGCAGTACTTC.